Following are 25 T cell receptor beta chains from one sample sequenced in a study of cytomegalovirus exposure and HLA in healthy donors. Assay: immunoSEQ multiplex PCR; the TCRdb copy retains only in-frame clones and omits some. The sample contains 200,000 to 250,000 clones, less than 85% of which appear only once. Sequencing input: PBMCs. All receptors derive from a young woman in good health and CMV-seronegative.

This clone is a singleton in its sample. The DNA for the CDR3 is TGTGCCAGCAGTTTACCCCCCTCCTACAATGAGCAGTTCTTC. This gives the protein CASSLPPSYNEQFF. This chain joins TRBV27 and TRBJ2-1; D gene unclear. The CDR3 sequence is 14 residues long. CDR1 is MNHEY and CDR2 is SMNVEV in the germline V gene (reference sequence). V was trimmed by 2 bases and J by 0 bases, leaving 5 bases between them.

The V call is TRBV6-5, the J call TRBJ1-1; D unresolved. Trimming removed 4 bases at V and 1 base at J, with 10 bases between. Germline V CDR1 and CDR2: MNHEY, SVGAGI. There are 14 residues in the CDR3. The CDR3 sequence: CASSWTFQNTEAFF. CDR3 coding DNA: TGTGCCAGCAGTTGGACCTTCCAGAACACTGAAGCTTTCTTT.

V and J are TRBV27 and TRBJ2-1; D ambiguous. Looked up from germline, CDR1 is MNHEY and CDR2 is SMNVEV (reference sequence). There are 14 residues in the CDR3. The ends were cut back, 3 bases at V and 0 bases at J, with 6 bases in the middle. This CDR3 is CASSLAPSYNEQFF. Here the CDR3 DNA reads TGTGCCAGCAGTTTGGCGCCCTCCTACAATGAGCAGTTCTTC.

The gene calls are TRBV20-1 and TRBJ2-1; D is ambiguous. V shed 1 base and J shed 9 bases, with 4 bases lying between them. Per germline, CDR1 DFQATT and CDR2 SNEGSKA (reference sequence). This CDR3 has 10 amino acids. CDR3 DNA sequence: TGCAGTGCTAGAGGGGCTGAGCAGTTCTTC. Its protein product is CSARGAEQFF.

The chain uses TRBV5-1 and TRBJ2-3; 8 bases agree with TRBD2. Germline V gene lookup returns CDR1 SGHRS and CDR2 YFSETQ. Losses at the gene ends were 5 bases for V and 0 bases for J; bases not matched to a gene: 5. The CDR3 extends over 15 amino acids. In DNA, the CDR3 is TGCGCCAGCAGGCATGGCGGGGGGAGCACAGATACGCAGTATTTT. Encoded protein: CASRHGGGSTDTQYF.

V usage is TRBV6-5 and J usage is TRBJ2-7, with D hard to call. The germline gives CDR1 MNHEY, CDR2 SVGAGI. Trimming left V 2 bases short and J 4 bases short, with 9 bases between. This CDR3 region has 13 residues. CDR3 coding DNA: TGTGCCAGCAGTTACCGACAACGATACGAGCAGTACTTC. This encodes CASSYRQRYEQYF.

V usage is TRBV19 and J usage is TRBJ1-2, with 8 bases fitting TRBD1. Unmatched junction bases numbered 9, after V lost 5 bases and J lost 7 bases. The CDR3 consists of 14 residues. Germline values: CDR1 LNHDA, CDR2 SQIVND (reference sequence). The CDR3 region has the DNA TGTGCCAGTAGTCTCGACAGGGGCTCCCTTGGCTACACCTTC. This codes for CASSLDRGSLGYTF. Full variable domain (outside the CDR3, taken from reference TRBV19 and TRBJ1-2): DGGITQSPKYLFRKEGQNVTLSCEQNLNHDAMYWYRQDPGQGLRLIYYSQIVNDFQKGDIAEGYSVSREKKESFPLTVTSAQKNPTAFYLCASSLDRGSLGYTFGSGTRLTVV.

The rearrangement joins TRBV27 to TRBJ2-1, with D possibly TRBD2 on 6 matching bases. Per germline, CDR1 MNHEY and CDR2 SMNVEV (reference sequence). This CDR3 spans 16 amino acids. The V end was cut by 3 bases, the J end by 4 bases, with 16 bases between. CDR3 region: CASSFQRRVGYNEQFF. The CDR3 DNA sequence: TGTGCCAGCAGTTTCCAGCGGAGGGTGGGTTACAATGAGCAGTTCTTC.

J is TRBJ2-1 and V is TRBV2, with D possibly TRBD1 on 7 matching bases. The CDR3 is made up of 15 amino acids. The ends were cut back, 6 bases at V and 0 bases at J, with 12 bases in the middle. Germline V CDR1 and CDR2: SNHLY, FYNNEI. The CDR3 sequence: CASSRRGDSYNEQFF. CDR3 sequence (DNA): TGTGCCAGCAGCCGCAGGGGGGACTCCTACAATGAGCAGTTCTTC.

The chain joins TRBV7-9 to TRBJ2-7; D unclear. Germline V gene data show CDR1 as SEHNR and CDR2 as FQNEAQ (reference sequence). The CDR3 has 12 residues. V was shortened by 1 base and J by 2 bases, with 3 bases between the two germline ends. The CDR3 loop reads CASSLVPYEQYF. Here the CDR3 DNA reads TGTGCCAGCAGCTTAGTCCCCTACGAGCAGTACTTC.

The rearrangement uses TRBV29-1 and TRBJ2-3; 11 bases agree with TRBD2. CDR1 and CDR2 from the germline V gene are SQVTM and ANQGSEA. V trimming: 6 bases; J trimming: 3 bases; junction bases outside the gene matches: 5. There are 14 residues in the CDR3. The CDR3 DNA reads TGCAGCGTATTGACTAGCGGGGAAACAGATACGCAGTATTTT. It specifies CSVLTSGETDTQYF.

The V call is TRBV5-1, the J call TRBJ1-4; D unresolved. The CDR3 covers 15 residues. Per the germline V gene, CDR1 is SGHRS and CDR2 is YFSETQ. Trimming removed 0 bases from V and 8 bases from J, with 14 bases in between. The CDR3 loop is CASSLAGGEVEKLFF. The DNA of the CDR3 is TGCGCCAGCAGCTTGGCAGGCGGGGAAGTGGAAAAACTGTTTTTT.

In the case of this clone: Additional DNA sequences in this sample encode the identical CDR3. The chain recombines TRBV9 with TRBJ1-3; no firm D call. Germline values: CDR1 SGDLS, CDR2 YYNGEE. Trimming removed 2 bases from V and 0 bases from J, with 6 bases in between. This CDR3 contains 14 residues. The CDR3 coding sequence is TGTGCCAGCAGCGTTGACTTCTCTGGAAACACCATATATTTT. Its translation: CASSVDFSGNTIYF.

This clone was found once. The V and J genes are TRBV16 and TRBJ2-7; TRBD1 might be the D (6 bases). This CDR3 has 15 residues. The ends were cut back, 7 bases at V and 1 base at J, with 17 bases in the middle. CDR1 is KGHSY and CDR2 is FQNENV in the germline V gene. The CDR3 region has the DNA TGTGCCAGCACCGGGCAGGGGACGGCTTCCTACGAGCAGTACTTC. It yields the protein CASTGQGTASYEQYF.

V is TRBV5-1 and J is TRBJ2-1; 8 bases are a match to TRBD2. With 0 bases clipped from V and 0 bases from J, the junction kept 11 bases outside the gene matches. The CDR3 loop spans 19 amino acids. From germline, CDR1 is SGHRS and CDR2 YFSETQ. The CDR3 bases are TGCGCCAGCAGCTTGGCCCTCCTCACGGGGGGGAGCTCCTACAATGAGCAGTTCTTC. Protein sequence: CASSLALLTGGSSYNEQFF.

The chain joins TRBV6-6 to TRBJ2-5, with 7 bases that match TRBD1. The germline gives CDR1 MNHNY, CDR2 SVGAGI (reference sequence). This CDR3 has 15 amino acids. V dropped 6 bases and J dropped 1; count of bases not matched to a gene: 8. This CDR3 is CASSPTGTAQETQYF. The CDR3 DNA is TGTGCCAGCAGCCCAACCGGGACAGCCCAAGAGACCCAGTACTTC.

This chain uses TRBV5-1 with TRBJ1-1; a weak D match, TRBD1 (5 bases). The germline CDR1 and CDR2 sequences are SGHRS and YFSETQ. The CDR3 is 13 amino acids. V was pared by 2 bases and J by 3 bases, with 8 bases between. CDR3 bases: TGCGCCAGCAGCTTCCAGGGACACACTGAAGCTTTCTTT. It is translated as CASSFQGHTEAFF.

V and J are TRBV28 and TRBJ1-3; no clear D gene. Germline V gene lookup returns CDR1 MDHEN and CDR2 SYDVKM. The CDR3 is made up of 19 amino acids. Trimming pared 7 bases from V and 0 bases from J, leaving 25 bases between. The CDR3 DNA is TGTGCCAGCATACCTCCTTTAGGTCAGGAGGAATTCTCTGGAAACACCATATATTTT. Translated: CASIPPLGQEEFSGNTIYF.

The CDR3 sequence: CASSETGVNEQYF. The CDR3 coding sequence is TGTGCCAGCAGTGAAACAGGGGTCAACGAGCAGTACTTC. The chain links TRBV25-1 to TRBJ2-7, with 7 bases matching TRBD1. This CDR3 region has 13 residues. Germline loops: CDR1 MGHDK, CDR2 SYGVNS. J gave up 5 bases and V 2 bases, and 3 bases lay outside the gene matches.

V gene TRBV7-3 combines with J gene TRBJ2-7; 7 bases are a match to TRBD2. With 5 bases clipped from V and 3 bases from J, the junction kept 10 bases outside the gene matches. CDR3 length equals 15 residues. Germline-derived CDR1 and CDR2 are SGHTA and FQGTGA. CDR3 region: CASSARPGTIYEQYF. CDR3 coding DNA: TGTGCCAGCAGCGCAAGGCCCGGGACTATCTACGAGCAGTACTTC.

The rearrangement uses TRBV9 and TRBJ2-3, with 11 bases lining up with TRBD2. Germline V gives CDR1 SGDLS, CDR2 YYNGEE. J was trimmed by 1 base and V by 2 bases; bases with no gene match: 3. CDR3 length equals 16 residues. The chain's CDR3 is CASSVIAGGGTDTQYF. In DNA, the CDR3 is TGTGCCAGCAGCGTTATAGCGGGAGGGGGCACAGATACGCAGTATTTT.

V and J are TRBV11-2 and TRBJ2-7; 10 nucleotides line up with TRBD2. J gave up 0 bases and V 5 bases, and 4 bases lay outside the gene matches. Looked up from germline, CDR1 is SGHAT and CDR2 is FQNNGV. The CDR3 has 15 residues. The CDR3 DNA sequence: TGTGCCAGCAGCCTAGCGGGAGTGAGCTCCTACGAGCAGTACTTC. This translates into CASSLAGVSSYEQYF.

This chain joins TRBV6-4 and TRBJ2-5, with D possibly called TRBD1 or TRBD2 (5 bases each). The CDR3 is 16 amino acids. V lost 0 bases, J lost 3 bases, and 14 bases lay in between. The germline CDR1 and CDR2 sequences are MRHNA and SNTAGT. CDR3 nucleotide sequence: TGTGCCAGCAGTGACTCGGGACCGTTTAGGGAAGAGACCCAGTACTTC. It codes for CASSDSGPFREETQYF.

This clone turned up a few times. The chain recombines TRBV10-2 with TRBJ2-7; 7 bases fit TRBD1. This CDR3 spans 13 amino acids. CDR1 WSHSY and CDR2 SAAADI come from the germline V gene. V gave up 4 bases and J gave up 3 bases; unmatched junction bases: 3. The CDR3 loop is CASSVRDSYEQYF. The CDR3 DNA sequence: TGCGCCAGCAGTGTAAGGGACAGCTACGAGCAGTACTTC.

The chain has TRBV7-2 and TRBJ1-5; the D is unclear. The germline CDR1 and CDR2 sequences are SGHTA and FQGNSA. Trimming removed 3 bases at V and 0 bases at J, with 6 bases between. The CDR3 length is 14 residues. The CDR3, as DNA: TGTGCCAGCAGCTTTAGATATAGCAATCAGCCCCAGCATTTT. Amino acid sequence: CASSFRYSNQPQHF.